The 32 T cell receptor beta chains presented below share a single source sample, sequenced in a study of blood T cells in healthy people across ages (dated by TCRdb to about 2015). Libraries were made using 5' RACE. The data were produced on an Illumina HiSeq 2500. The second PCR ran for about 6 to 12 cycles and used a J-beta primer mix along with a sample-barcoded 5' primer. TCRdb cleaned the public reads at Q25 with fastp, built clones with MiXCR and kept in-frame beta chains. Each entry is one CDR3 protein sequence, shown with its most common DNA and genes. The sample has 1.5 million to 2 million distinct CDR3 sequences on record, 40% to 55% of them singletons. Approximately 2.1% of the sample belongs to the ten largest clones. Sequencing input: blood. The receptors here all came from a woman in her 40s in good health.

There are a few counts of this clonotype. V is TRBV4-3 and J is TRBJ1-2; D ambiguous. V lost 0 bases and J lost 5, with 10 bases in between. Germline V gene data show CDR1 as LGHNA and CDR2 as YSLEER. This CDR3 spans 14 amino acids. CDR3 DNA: TGCGCCAGCAGCCAAGATGTGATTGGTTATGGCTACACCTTC. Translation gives CASSQDVIGYGYTF.

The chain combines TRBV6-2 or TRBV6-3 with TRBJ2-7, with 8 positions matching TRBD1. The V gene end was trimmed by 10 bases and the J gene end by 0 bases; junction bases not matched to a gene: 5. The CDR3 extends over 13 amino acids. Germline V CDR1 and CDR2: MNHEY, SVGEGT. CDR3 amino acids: CATTTGGSYEQYF. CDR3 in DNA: TGTGCCACCACAACAGGGGGCTCCTACGAGCAGTACTTC.

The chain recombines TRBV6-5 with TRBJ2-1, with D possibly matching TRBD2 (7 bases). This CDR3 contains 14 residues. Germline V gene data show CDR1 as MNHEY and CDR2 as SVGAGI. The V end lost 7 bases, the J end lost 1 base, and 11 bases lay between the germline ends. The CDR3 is CASKGGRSYNEQFF. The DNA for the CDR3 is TGTGCCAGCAAGGGGGGGCGGTCCTACAATGAGCAGTTCTTC.

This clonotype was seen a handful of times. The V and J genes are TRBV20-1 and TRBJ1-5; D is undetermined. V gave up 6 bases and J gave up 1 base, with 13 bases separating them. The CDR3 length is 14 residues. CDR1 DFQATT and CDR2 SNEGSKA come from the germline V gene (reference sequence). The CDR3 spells CSAGPTRSNQPQHF. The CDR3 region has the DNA TGCAGTGCAGGCCCCACAAGAAGCAATCAGCCCCAGCATTTT.

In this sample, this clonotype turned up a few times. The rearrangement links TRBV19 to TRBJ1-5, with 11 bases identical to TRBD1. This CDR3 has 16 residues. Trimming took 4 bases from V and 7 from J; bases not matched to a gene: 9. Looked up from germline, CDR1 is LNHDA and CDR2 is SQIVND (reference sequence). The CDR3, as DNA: TGTGCCAGTAGTACTCCCGGGACAGGGGGAATACAGCCCCAGCATTTT. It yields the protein CASSTPGTGGIQPQHF.

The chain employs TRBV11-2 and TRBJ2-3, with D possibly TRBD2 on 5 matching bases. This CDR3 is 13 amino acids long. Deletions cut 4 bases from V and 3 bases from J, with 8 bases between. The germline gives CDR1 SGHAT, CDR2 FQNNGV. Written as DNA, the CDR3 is TGTGCCAGCAGCTGGCGGGTAACAGATACGCAGTATTTT. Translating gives CASSWRVTDTQYF.

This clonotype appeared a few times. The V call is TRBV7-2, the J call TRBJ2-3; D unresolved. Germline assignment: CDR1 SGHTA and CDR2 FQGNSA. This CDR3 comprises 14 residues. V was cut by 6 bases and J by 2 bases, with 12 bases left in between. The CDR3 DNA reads TGTGCCAGCAGACGGAACATTTTCACAGATACGCAGTATTTT. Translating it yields CASRRNIFTDTQYF. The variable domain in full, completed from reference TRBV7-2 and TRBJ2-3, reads GAGVSQSPSNKVTEKGKDVELRCDPISGHTALYWYRQSLGQGLEFLIYFQGNSAPDKSGLPSDRFSAERTGGSVSTLTIQRTQQEDSAVYLCASRRNIFTDTQYFGPGTRLTVL.

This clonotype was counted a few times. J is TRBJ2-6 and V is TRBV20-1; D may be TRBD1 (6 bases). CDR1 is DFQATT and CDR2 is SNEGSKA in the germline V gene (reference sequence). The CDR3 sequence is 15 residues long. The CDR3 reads CGGYRASSGANVLTF. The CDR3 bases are TGCGGAGGTTACAGGGCGAGCTCTGGGGCCAACGTCCTGACTTTC.

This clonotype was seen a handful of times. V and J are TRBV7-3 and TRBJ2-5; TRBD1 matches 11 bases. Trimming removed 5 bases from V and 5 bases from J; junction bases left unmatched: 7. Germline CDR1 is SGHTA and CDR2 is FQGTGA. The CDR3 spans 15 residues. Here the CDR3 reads CASSPGQGALETQYF. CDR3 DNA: TGTGCCAGCAGCCCCGGACAGGGGGCTTTGGAGACCCAGTACTTC.

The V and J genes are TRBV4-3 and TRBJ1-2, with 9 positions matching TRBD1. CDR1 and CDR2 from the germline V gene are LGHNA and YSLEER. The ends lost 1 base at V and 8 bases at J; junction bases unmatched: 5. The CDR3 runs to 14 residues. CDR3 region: CASSQGGQGGGYTF. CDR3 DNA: TGCGCCAGCAGCCAAGGGGGACAGGGTGGAGGCTACACCTTC.

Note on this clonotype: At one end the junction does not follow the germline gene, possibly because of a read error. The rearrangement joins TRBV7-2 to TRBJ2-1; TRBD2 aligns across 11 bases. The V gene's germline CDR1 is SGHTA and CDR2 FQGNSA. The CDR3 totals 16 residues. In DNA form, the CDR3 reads TGTGCCGGCAGCGTTAATAGCGGGGGGGCATGGGAGGAGCAGTTCTTC. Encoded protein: CAGSVNSGGAWEEQFF.

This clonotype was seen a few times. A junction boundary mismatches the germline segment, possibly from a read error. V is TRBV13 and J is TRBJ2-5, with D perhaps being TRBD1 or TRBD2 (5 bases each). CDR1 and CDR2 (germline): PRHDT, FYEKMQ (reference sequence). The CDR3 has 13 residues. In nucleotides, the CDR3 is TGTGCCAGCAGCTCCCGGGGCCAAGGGACCCAGTACTTC. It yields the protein CASSSRGQGTQYF.

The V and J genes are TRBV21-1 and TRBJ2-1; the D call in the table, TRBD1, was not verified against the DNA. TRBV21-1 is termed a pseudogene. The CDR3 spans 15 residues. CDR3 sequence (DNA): TGTGCCAGCAGCAAACCGGACAGGGCCTACAATGAGCAGTTCTTC. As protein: CASSKPDRAYNEQFF.

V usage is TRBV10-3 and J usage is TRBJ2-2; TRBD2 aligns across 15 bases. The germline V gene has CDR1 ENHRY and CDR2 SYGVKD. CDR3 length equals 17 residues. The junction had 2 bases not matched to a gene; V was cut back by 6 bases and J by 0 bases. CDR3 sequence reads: CAISGTSGGSNTGELFF. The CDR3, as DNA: TGTGCCATCAGCGGGACTAGCGGGGGGTCGAACACCGGGGAGCTGTTTTTT.

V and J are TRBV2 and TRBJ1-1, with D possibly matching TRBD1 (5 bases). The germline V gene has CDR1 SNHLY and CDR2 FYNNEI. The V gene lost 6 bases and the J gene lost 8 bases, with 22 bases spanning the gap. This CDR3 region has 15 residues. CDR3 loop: CASRNPRDFKEEAFF. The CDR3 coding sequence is TGTGCCAGCAGAAACCCGAGGGACTTTAAAGAAGAAGCTTTCTTT.

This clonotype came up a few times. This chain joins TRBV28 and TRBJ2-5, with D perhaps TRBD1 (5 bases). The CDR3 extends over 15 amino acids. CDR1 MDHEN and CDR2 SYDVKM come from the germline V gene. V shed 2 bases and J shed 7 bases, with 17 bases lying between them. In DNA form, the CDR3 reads TGTGCCAGCAGTTTAGGGAAGGGGCCGCAGGGGACCCAGTACTTC. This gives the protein CASSLGKGPQGTQYF.

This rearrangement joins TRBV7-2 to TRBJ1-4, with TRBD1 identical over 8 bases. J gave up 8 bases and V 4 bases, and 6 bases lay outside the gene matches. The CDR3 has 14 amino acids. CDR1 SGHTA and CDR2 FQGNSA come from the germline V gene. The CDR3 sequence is CASSSDREDEKLFF. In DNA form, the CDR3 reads TGTGCCAGCAGCTCGGACAGGGAAGACGAAAAACTGTTTTTT.

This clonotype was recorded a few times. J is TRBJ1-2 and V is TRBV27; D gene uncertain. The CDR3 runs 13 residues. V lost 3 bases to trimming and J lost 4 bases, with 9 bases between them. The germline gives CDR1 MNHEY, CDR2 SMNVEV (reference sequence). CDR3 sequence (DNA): TGTGCCAGCAGTTTGAACCTACGCTATGGCTACACCTTC. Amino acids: CASSLNLRYGYTF.

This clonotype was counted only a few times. CDR3 coding DNA: TGTGCCAGCAGCCAAGACGAGAACTATGGCTACACCTTC. This sequence encodes CASSQDENYGYTF. V gene TRBV14 combines with J gene TRBJ1-2; D uncertain. The CDR3 spans 13 residues. V dropped 0 bases and J dropped 2 bases, with 4 bases sitting between them. Germline V gene data show CDR1 as SGHDN and CDR2 as FVKESK.

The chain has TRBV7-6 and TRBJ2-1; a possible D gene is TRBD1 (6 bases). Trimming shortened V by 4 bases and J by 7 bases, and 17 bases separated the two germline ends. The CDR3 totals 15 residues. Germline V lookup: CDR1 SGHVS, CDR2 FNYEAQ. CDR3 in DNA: TGTGCCAGCAGCTACACCTTACAGGGTCGAAATGAGCAGTTCTTC. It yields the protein CASSYTLQGRNEQFF. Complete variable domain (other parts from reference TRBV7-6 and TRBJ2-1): GAGVSQSPRYKVTKRGQDVALRCDPISGHVSLYWYRQALGQGPEFLTYFNYEAQQDKSGLPNDRFSAERPEGSISTLTIQRTEQRDSAMYRCASSYTLQGRNEQFFGPGTRLTVL.

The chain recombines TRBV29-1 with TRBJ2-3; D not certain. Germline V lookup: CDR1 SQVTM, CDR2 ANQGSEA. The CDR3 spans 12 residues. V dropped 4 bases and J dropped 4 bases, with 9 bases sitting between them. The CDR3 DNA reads TGCAGCGTTGGGCCTCGTGCAGATACGCAGTATTTT. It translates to CSVGPRADTQYF.

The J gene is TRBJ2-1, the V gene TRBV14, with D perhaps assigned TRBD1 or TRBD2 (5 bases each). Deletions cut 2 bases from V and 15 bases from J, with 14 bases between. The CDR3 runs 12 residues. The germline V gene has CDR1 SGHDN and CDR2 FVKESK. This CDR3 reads CASSQPGRSPFF. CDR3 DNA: TGTGCCAGCAGCCAACCGGGACGGTCGCCGTTCTTC. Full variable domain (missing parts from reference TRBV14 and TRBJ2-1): EAGVTQFPSHSVIEKGQTVTLRCDPISGHDNLYWYRRVMGKEIKFLLHFVKESKQDESGMPNNRFLAERTGGTYSTLKVQPAELEDSGVYFCASSQPGRSPFFGPGTRLTVL.

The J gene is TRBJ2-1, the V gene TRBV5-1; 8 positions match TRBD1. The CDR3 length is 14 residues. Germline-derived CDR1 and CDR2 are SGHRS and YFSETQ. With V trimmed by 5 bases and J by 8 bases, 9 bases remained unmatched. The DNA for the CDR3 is TGCGCCAGCAGACCGGACAGGGTATGGCATGAGCAGTTCTTC. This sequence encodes CASRPDRVWHEQFF.

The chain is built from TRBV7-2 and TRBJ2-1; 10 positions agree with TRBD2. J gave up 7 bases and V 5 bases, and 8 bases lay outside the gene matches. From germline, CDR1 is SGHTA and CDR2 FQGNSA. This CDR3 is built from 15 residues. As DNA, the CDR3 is TGTGCCAGCAGCCCAGCTAGCGGGAGCGGTAATGAGCAGTTCTTC. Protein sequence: CASSPASGSGNEQFF.

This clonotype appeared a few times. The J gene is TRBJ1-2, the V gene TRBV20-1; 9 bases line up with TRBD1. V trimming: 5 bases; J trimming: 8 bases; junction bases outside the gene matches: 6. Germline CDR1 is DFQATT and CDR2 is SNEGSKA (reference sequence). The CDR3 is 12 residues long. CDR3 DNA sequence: TGCAGTGCTGGAGGGACAGGGCGGGGCTACACCTTC. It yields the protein CSAGGTGRGYTF.

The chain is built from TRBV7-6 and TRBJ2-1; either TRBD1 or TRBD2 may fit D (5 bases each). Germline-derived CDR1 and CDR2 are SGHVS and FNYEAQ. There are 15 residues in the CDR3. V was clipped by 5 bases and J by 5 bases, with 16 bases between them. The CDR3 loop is CASSLGPHVNNEQFF. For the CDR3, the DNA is TGTGCCAGCAGCCTGGGACCTCATGTCAACAATGAGCAGTTCTTC. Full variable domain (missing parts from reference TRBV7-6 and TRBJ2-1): GAGVSQSPRYKVTKRGQDVALRCDPISGHVSLYWYRQALGQGPEFLTYFNYEAQQDKSGLPNDRFSAERPEGSISTLTIQRTEQRDSAMYRCASSLGPHVNNEQFFGPGTRLTVL.

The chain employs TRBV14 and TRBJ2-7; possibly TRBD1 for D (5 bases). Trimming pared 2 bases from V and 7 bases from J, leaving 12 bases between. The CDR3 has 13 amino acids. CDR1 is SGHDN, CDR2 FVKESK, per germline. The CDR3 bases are TGTGCCAGCAGCCAAAGCCCAGGGTCTGAGCAGTACTTC. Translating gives CASSQSPGSEQYF.

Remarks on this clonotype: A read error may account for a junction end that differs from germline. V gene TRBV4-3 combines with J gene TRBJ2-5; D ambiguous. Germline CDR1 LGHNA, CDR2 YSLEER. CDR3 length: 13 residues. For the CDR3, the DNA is TGCGTCAGCAGCCAAGATAACCTGGAGACCCAGTACTTC. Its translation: CVSSQDNLETQYF.

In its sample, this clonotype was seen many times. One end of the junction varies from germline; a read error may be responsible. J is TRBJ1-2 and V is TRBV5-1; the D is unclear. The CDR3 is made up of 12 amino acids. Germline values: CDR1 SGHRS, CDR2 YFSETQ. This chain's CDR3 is CASSLGQYGYTF. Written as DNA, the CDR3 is TGTGCCAGCAGCTTAGGGCAATATGGCTACACCTTC.

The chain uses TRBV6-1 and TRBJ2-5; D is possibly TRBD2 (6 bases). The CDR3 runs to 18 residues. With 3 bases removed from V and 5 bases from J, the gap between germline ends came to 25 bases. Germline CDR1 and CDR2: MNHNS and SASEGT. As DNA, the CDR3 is TGTGCCAGCAGTGAGAACAAGGAGACTAGTGATTTGTGGGAGACCCAGTACTTC. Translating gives CASSENKETSDLWETQYF.

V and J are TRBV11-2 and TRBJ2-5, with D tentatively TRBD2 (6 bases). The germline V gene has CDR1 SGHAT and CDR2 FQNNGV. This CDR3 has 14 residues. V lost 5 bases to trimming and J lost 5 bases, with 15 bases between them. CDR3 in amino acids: CASSTLASGETQYF. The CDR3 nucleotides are TGTGCCAGCAGCACTCTAGCGTCCGGGGAGACCCAGTACTTC.

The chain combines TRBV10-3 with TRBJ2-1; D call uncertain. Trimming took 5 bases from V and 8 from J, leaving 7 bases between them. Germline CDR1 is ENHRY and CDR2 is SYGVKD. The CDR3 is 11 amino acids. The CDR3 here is CAISKFDEQFF. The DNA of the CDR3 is TGTGCCATCAGTAAGTTTGATGAGCAGTTCTTC.